This T cell receptor beta chain was captured in a study of blood T cells in healthy people across ages. Study as a whole: When template switching was applied, about one barcoded beta molecule was captured per two T cells.

The CDR3 runs 14 residues. For the second PCR, which ran for roughly 7 to 11 cycles, a sample-barcoded 5' primer and a J-beta primer mix were used. TCRdb redid the calling of the 5' RACE reads with MiXCR, one entry per CDR3 protein. The table includes roughly 1.4 million distinct CDR3 sequences, around 59% detected once. On this clonotype itself: Its target is unknown.

Study findings and constraints: Reliance upon unsorted PBMCs precluded definitive naive versus antigen-experienced comparison. It was the long-lived donors that had more naive CD4+ cells and higher diversity than aged donors. A roughly linear fall in TCR beta diversity per million T cells was seen with increasing age.

The TCR originated in a man younger than 35 in good health. The rearrangement uses TRBV21-1 and TRBJ1-6; the D call in the table, TRBD1, was not verified against the DNA. TRBV21-1 constitutes a pseudogene. The sequenced sample consisted of blood. The DNA of the CDR3 is TGTGCCAGCAGCGAGAGACAGACAAATTCACCCCCCCACTTT. It yields the protein CASSERQTNSPPHF.